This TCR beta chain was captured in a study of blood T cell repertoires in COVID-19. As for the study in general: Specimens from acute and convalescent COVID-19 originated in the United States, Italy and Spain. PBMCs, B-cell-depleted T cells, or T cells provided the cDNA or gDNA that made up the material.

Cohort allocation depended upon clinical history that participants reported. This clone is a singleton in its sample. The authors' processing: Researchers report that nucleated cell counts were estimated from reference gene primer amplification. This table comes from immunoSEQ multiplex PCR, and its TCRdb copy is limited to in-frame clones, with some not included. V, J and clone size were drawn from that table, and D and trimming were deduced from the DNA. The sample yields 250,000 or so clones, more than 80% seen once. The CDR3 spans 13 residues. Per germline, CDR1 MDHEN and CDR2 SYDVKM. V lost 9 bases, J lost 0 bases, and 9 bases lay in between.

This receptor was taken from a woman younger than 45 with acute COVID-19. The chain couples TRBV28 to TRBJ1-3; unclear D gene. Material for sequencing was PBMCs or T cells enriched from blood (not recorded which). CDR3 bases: TGTGCCAGTACTTGGAGCTCTGGAAACACCATATATTTT. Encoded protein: CASTWSSGNTIYF.